This T cell receptor beta chain was recovered during a study of blood T cell repertoires in COVID-19. This clone was seen a single time. Per the original methods: The authors estimated nucleated cell counts from reference gene primer amplification. Generated by immunoSEQ multiplex PCR, the TCRdb table keeps only in-frame clones and is missing some. The V and J calls and clone size were taken over from that table, and D and trimming were inferred from the DNA. The repertoire holds about 100,000 clones, with 88% as singletons. CDR1 and CDR2 (germline): MGHRA, YSYEKL. The trim removed 3 bases at V and 8 bases at J, leaving 8 bases unmatched. This CDR3 has 15 amino acids.

The sequenced sample was peripheral blood. The sequence derives from a man aged 50-59 years with active or convalescent COVID-19. J is TRBJ2-1 and V is TRBV4-1; 9 bases match TRBD2. The CDR3 reads CASSHKTSGGDEQFF. CDR3 nucleotide sequence: TGCGCCAGCAGCCATAAGACTAGCGGTGGAGATGAGCAGTTCTTC.